Sequencing of this TCR beta chain was carried out in a study of T cells after yellow fever vaccination. Study at large: Each low-cell-number fraction was prepared by means of SMART-Seq v4 Ultra Low Input.

From germline, CDR1 is WNHNN and CDR2 SYGVQD (reference sequence). V lost 2 bases to trimming and J lost 9 bases; unmatched junction nucleotides: 4. The length of the CDR3 is 13 residues. Template switching with 5'RACE generated the TCR cDNA and added a universal primer site and UMIs. Via MiXCR, TCRdb re-called the 5' RACE reads, giving one row per CDR3 protein. The repertoire holds fewer than 400,000 distinct CDR3 sequences, about 6% seen once, with roughly 15% in the top ten. The clonotype was recovered from a man aged 25 to 40 who received the YFV17D yellow fever vaccine. This specimen was PBMCs, taken 5 days after the yellow fever booster vaccination. The genes are TRBV10-1 and TRBJ1-5; 7 nucleotides line up with TRBD1. In DNA, the CDR3 is TGCGCCAGCAGTGAGGGTCGACAGGGGCCCCAGCATTTT. Translation: CASSEGRQGPQHF.